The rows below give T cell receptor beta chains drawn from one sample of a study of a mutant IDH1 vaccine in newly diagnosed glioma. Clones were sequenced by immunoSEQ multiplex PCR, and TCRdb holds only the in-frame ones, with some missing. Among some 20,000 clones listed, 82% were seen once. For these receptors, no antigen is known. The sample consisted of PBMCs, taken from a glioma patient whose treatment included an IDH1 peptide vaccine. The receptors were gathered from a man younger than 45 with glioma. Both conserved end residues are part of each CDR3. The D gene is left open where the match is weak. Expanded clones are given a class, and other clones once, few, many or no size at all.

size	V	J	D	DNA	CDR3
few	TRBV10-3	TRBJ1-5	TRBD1	TGTGCCATCGGGGACAGCTATAGCAATCAGCCCCAGCATTTT	CAIGDSYSNQPQHF
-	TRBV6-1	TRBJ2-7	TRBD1	TGTGCCAGCATCAAGGGACAGGGGGGTAACGAGCAGTACTTC	CASIKGQGGNEQYF
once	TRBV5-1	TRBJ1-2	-	TGCGCCAGCAGCTTGGCCCGGGTTAACTATGGCTACACCTTC	CASSLARVNYGYTF
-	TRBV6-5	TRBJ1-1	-	TGTGCCAGCAGTTACGGGCAGGGGAACACTGAAGCTTTCTTT	CASSYGQGNTEAFF
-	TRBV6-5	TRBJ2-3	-	TGTGCCAGCAGCCCCATTGGGGGCAGAGGCGATACGCAGTATTTT	CASSPIGGRGDTQYF
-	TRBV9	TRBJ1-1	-	TGTGCCAGCAGCATACAGCTCGGGAACACTGAAGCTTTCTTT	CASSIQLGNTEAFF
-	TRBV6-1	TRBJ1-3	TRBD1	TGTGCCAGCAGAATAACAGGGGTGGGAAACACCATATATTTT	CASRITGVGNTIYF
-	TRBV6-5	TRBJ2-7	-	TGTGCCAGCAGTCTAGCGTCAAGCTCCTACGAGCAGTACTTC	CASSLASSSYEQYF
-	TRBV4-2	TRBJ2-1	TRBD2	TGTGCCAGCAGCCACCCGACTAGCGGGAGGCCCAGTGAGCAGTTCTTC	CASSHPTSGRPSEQFF
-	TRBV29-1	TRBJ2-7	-	TGCAGCGTTGATCGGCCCGGGGACGAGCAGTACTTC	CSVDRPGDEQYF
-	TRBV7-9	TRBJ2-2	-	TGTGCCAGCAGCTTAGCACGCGGGGAGCTGTTTTTT	CASSLARGELFF
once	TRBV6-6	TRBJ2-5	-	TGTGCCAGCAGTTACCATCCAGGGTACGAGACCCAGTACTTC	CASSYHPGYETQYF
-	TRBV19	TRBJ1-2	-	TGTGCCAGTAGTACGGACGGAAACTATGGCTACACCTTC	CASSTDGNYGYTF
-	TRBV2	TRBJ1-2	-	TGTGCCAGCAGAGCAGAGCTATATGGCTACACCTTC	CASRAELYGYTF
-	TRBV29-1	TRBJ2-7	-	TGCAGCGCAGAGGATTCCTACGAGCAGTACTTC	CSAEDSYEQYF
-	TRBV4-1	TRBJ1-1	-	TGCGCCAGCAGCCAAGCCGGGGAAGACACTGAAGCTTTCTTT	CASSQAGEDTEAFF
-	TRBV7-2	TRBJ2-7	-	TGTGCCAGCAGCAGGAGGGCCGGATACGAGCAGTACTTC	CASSRRAGYEQYF
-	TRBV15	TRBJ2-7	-	TGTGCCACCAGCAGAGGCCCGGCTGGGCGGGACACCTACGAGCAGTACTTC	CATSRGPAGRDTYEQYF
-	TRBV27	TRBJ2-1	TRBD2	TGTGCCAGCAGTCCACTTGGGACTAGCGGAGGCAATGAGCAGTTCTTC	CASSPLGTSGGNEQFF
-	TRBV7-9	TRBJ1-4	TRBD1	TGTGCCAGCAGCCCGGGACAGCTAAATGAAAAACTGTTTTTT	CASSPGQLNEKLFF
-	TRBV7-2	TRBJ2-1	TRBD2	TGTGCCAGCAGCTTGGAGACTAGCACCTATGAGCAGTTCTTC	CASSLETSTYEQFF
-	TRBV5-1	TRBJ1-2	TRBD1	TGCGCCAGCAGCTTCGCCGGGACAGCTTTGTTAGGAAGGTACACCTTC	CASSFAGTALLGRYTF
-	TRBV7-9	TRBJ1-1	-	TGTGCCAGCAGCCATCCTGTCTCCAATGAAGCTTTCTTT	CASSHPVSNEAFF
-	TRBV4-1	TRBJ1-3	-	TGCGCCAGCAGCCAAGATCCCGGTGGAAACACCATATATTTT	CASSQDPGGNTIYF
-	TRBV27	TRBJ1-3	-	TGTGCCAGCAGTTTAAGGCTTGTTCCTGGAAACACCATATATTTT	CASSLRLVPGNTIYF
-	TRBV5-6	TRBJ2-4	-	TGTGCCAGCAGCTTTGGTCCCAAAAACATTCAGTACTTC	CASSFGPKNIQYF
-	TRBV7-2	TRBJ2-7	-	TGTGCCAGCAGCTTAGCGGGAGGCTCCTACGAGCAGTACTTC	CASSLAGGSYEQYF
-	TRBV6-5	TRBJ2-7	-	TGTGCCAGCAGTTACTCCAGGGCTTCCCCTTTGGGGGAGCAGTACTTC	CASSYSRASPLGEQYF
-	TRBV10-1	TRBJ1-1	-	TGCGCCAGCAGTGAGGGGACAAAGTACACTGAAGCTTTCTTT	CASSEGTKYTEAFF
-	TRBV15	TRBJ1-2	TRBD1	TGTGCCACCAGCGGGACAGGGACTTACTATGGCTACACCTTC	CATSGTGTYYGYTF
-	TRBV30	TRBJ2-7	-	TGTGCCTGGAGTGGGGGAGGTAACTCCTACGAGCAGTACTTC	CAWSGGGNSYEQYF
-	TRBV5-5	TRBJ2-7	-	TGTGCCAGCAGCTTAACCTACGAGCAGTACTTC	CASSLTYEQYF
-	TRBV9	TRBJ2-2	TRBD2	TGTGCCAGCAGCGTAGGGGGTGGGACTAGCGGGACCTTACGGCGGCGGGAGCTGTTTTTT	CASSVGGGTSGTLRRRELFF
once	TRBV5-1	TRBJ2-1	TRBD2	TGCGCCAGCAGCCCAGGACTAGCGGGAAACAATGAGCAGTTCTTC	CASSPGLAGNNEQFF
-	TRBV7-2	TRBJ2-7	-	TGTGCCAGCAGCCGGGATGGCGAGCAGTACTTC	CASSRDGEQYF
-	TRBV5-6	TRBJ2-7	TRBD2	TGTGCCAGCAGCCCATACCGACTAGCGGGATATTACGAGCAGTACTTC	CASSPYRLAGYYEQYF
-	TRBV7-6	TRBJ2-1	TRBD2	TGTGCCAGCAGCTTAGTAGCGGGAGGGCGCTACAATGAGCAGTTCTTC	CASSLVAGGRYNEQFF
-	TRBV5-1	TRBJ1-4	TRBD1	TGCGCCAGCAGCTTGCAGGGGGCGACTAATGAAAAACTGTTTTTT	CASSLQGATNEKLFF
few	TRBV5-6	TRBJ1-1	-	TGTGCCAGCAGCTTGGAACAGGGGAACACTGAAGCTTTCTTT	CASSLEQGNTEAFF
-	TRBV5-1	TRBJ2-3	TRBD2	TGCGCCAGCAGCCCCTTAGCGGGAGGGACAGATACGCAGTATTTT	CASSPLAGGTDTQYF
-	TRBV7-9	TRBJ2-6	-	TGTGCCAGCAGCCCAGACAGGCCCACGACTCTCTCTGGGGCCAACGTCCTGACTTTC	CASSPDRPTTLSGANVLTF
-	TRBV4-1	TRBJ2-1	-	TGCGCCAGCAGCCAAACGCTGGGAGAAGTTTACAATGAGCAGTTCTTC	CASSQTLGEVYNEQFF
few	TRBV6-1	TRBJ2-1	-	TGTGCCAGCTCTCCAGACACTCACAATGAGCAGTTCTTC	CASSPDTHNEQFF
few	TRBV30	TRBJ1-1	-	TGTGCCAGGACGAACCCCCCCGTTGAAGCTTTCTTT	CARTNPPVEAFF
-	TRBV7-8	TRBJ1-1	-	TGTGCCAGCAGTTCGGAGATGGCAAACACTGAAGCTTTCTTT	CASSSEMANTEAFF
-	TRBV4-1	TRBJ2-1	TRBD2	TGCGCCAGCAGCCACACTAGCGGGAGCTGGAATGAGCAGTTCTTC	CASSHTSGSWNEQFF
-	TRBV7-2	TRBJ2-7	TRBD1	TGTGCCAGCAGCCATCCGGGACAGGGGTTCTCCTACGAGCAGTACTTC	CASSHPGQGFSYEQYF
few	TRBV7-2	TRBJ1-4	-	TGTGCCAGCGCCCAACGCACCTGGAACGAAAAACTGTTTTTT	CASAQRTWNEKLFF
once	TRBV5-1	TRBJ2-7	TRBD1	TGCGCCAGCAGCTTGGAAGGGGGCGGGTACGAGCAGTACTTC	CASSLEGGGYEQYF
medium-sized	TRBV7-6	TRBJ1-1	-	TGTGCCAGCAGCTCGTCCGGGACCGTTGGCGGGAACACTGAAGCTTTCTTT	CASSSSGTVGGNTEAFF
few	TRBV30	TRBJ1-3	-	TGTGCCTGGAGTATAGCGGCTGGAAACACCATATATTTT	CAWSIAAGNTIYF
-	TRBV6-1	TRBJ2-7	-	TGTGCCAGCAGTGGAGGCCGACTAGGCTACGAGCAGTACTTC	CASSGGRLGYEQYF
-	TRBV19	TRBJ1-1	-	TGTGCCAGTAGACCTGGGGATCAGGTCACTGAAGCTTTCTTT	CASRPGDQVTEAFF